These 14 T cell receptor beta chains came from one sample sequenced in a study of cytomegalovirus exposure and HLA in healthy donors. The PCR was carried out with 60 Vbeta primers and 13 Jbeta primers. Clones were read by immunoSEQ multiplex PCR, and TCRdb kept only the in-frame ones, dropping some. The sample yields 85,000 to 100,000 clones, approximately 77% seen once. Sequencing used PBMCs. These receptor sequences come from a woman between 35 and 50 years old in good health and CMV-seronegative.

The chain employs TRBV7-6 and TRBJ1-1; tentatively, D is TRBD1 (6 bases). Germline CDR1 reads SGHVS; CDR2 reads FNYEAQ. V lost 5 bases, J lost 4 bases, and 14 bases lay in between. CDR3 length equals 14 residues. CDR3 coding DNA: TGTGCCAGCAGCCCCCATACAGGGCGCACTGAAGCTTTCTTT. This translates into CASSPHTGRTEAFF.

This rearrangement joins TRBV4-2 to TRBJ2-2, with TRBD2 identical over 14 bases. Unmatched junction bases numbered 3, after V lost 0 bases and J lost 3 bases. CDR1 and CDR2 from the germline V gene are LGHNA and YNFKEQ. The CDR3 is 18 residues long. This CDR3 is CASSQEEGLAGDTGELFF. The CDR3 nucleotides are TGTGCCAGCAGCCAAGAAGAGGGACTAGCGGGGGACACCGGGGAGCTGTTTTTT.

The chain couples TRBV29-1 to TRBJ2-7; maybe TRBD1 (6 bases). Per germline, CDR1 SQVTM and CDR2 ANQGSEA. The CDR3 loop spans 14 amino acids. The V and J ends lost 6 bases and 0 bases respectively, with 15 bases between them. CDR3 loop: CSVNRDTGSYEQYF. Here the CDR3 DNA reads TGCAGCGTGAACCGGGACACGGGCTCCTACGAGCAGTACTTC.

CDR3 nucleotide sequence: TGTGCCAGCAGCCAGCCGGGACATCTTTACGAGCAGTACTTC. Translation: CASSQPGHLYEQYF. The chain couples TRBV7-9 to TRBJ2-7, with D perhaps matching TRBD1 (6 bases). This CDR3 contains 14 residues. Germline V gene sequence: CDR1 SEHNR, CDR2 FQNEAQ (reference sequence). V was pared by 5 bases and J by 4 bases, with 15 bases between.

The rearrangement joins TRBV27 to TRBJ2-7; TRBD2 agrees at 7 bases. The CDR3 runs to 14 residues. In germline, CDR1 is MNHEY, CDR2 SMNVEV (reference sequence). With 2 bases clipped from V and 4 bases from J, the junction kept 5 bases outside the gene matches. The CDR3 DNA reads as TGTGCCAGCAGTTTAGCGGGGGTGAAGTACGAGCAGTACTTC. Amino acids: CASSLAGVKYEQYF.

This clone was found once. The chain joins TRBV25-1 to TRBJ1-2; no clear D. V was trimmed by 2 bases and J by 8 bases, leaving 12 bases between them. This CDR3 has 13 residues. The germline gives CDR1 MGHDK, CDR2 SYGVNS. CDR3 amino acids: CASSEGLGGGYTF. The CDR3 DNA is TGTGCCAGCAGTGAAGGTCTAGGAGGAGGCTACACCTTC.

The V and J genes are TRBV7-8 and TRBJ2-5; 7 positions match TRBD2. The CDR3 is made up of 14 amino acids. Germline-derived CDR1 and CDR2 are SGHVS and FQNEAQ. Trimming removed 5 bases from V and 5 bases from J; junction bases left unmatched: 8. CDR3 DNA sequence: TGTGCCAGCAGCGGGAGCGGGGTGTTGGAGACCCAGTACTTC. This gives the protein CASSGSGVLETQYF.

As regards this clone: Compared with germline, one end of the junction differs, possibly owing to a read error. The CDR3 nucleotides are TGTGCCAGCAGCTTCTTCCCCCAGGGTCTAGACTTC. This gives the protein CASSFFPQGLDF. The genes are TRBV7-2 and TRBJ2-7, with a tentative D call TRBD1 (5 bases). Germline lookup yields CDR1 SGHTA and CDR2 FQGNSA. The CDR3 is made up of 12 amino acids.

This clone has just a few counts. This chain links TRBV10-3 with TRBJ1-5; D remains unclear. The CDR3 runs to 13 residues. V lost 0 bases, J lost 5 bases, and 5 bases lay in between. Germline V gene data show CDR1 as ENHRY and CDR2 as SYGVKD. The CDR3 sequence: CAISESTYQPQHF. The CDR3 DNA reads TGTGCCATCAGTGAGTCGACTTATCAGCCCCAGCATTTT.

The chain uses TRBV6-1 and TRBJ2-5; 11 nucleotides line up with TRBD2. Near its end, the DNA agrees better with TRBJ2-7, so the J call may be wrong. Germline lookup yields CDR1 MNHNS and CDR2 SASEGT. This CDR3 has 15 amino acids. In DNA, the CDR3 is TGTGCCAGCAGGCGTCCTAGCGGGGGGATTTACGAGCAGTACTTC. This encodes CASRRPSGGIYEQYF.

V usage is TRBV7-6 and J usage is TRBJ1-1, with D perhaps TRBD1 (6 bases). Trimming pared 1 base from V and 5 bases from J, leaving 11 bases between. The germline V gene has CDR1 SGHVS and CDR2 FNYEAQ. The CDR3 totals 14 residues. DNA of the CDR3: TGTGCCAGCAGCTTAGGTGGCAGGGGTACTGAAGCTTTCTTT. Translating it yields CASSLGGRGTEAFF.

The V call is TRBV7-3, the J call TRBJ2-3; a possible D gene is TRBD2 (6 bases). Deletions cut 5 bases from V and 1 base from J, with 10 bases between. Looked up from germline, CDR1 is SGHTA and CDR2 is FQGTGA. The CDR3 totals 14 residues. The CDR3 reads CASSLPGGTDTQYF. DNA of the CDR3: TGTGCCAGCAGCCTGCCGGGAGGCACAGATACGCAGTATTTT.

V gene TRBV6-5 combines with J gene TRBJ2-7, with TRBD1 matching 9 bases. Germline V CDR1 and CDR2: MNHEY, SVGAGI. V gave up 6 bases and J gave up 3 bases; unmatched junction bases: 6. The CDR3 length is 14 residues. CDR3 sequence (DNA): TGTGCCAGCAGCCCATGGGGACAGGGCTACGAGCAGTACTTC. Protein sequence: CASSPWGQGYEQYF.

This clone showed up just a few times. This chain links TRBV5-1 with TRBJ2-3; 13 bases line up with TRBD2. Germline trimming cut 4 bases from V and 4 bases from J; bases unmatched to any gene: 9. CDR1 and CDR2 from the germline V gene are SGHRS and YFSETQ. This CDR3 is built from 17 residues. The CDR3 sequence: CASSPLTSGGRSDTQYF. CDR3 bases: TGCGCCAGCAGCCCACTGACTAGCGGGGGGCGGTCAGATACGCAGTATTTT.